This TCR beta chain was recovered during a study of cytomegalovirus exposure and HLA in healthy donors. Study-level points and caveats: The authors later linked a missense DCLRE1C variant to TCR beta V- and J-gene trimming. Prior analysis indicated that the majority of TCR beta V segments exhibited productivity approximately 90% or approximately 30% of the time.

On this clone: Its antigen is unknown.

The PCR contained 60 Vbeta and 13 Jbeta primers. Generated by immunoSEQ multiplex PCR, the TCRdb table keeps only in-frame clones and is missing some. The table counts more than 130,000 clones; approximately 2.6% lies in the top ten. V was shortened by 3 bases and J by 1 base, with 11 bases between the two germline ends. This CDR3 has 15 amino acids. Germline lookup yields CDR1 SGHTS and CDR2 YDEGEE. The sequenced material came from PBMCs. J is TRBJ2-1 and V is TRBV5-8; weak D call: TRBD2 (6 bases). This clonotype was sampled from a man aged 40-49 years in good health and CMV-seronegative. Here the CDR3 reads CASSSGVASYNEQFF. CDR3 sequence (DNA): TGTGCCAGCAGCTCGGGGGTAGCGTCCTACAATGAGCAGTTCTTC.